Detailed here is one TCR beta chain. In the original workflow: Quantification of nucleated cells was approximated via reference gene primer amplification. The repertoire was sequenced with immunoSEQ multiplex PCR; TCRdb's copy has only in-frame clones and lacks some. V and J calls and clone size are as listed in that table; D and trimming were resolved from the DNA. This table holds approximately 250,000 clones, around 90% found once. The data were taken from a study of blood T cell repertoires in COVID-19. Overall study context: The United States, Italy and Spain provided the acute and convalescent COVID-19 samples. Sample material is recorded as cDNA or gDNA derived from T cells, B-cell-depleted T cells, or PBMCs.

Seattle patients were enrolled during active infection and followed longitudinally. Germline CDR1 MGHRA, CDR2 YSYEKL. V was clipped by 0 bases and J by 6 bases, with 17 bases between them. This CDR3 comprises 16 residues. The sample was peripheral blood. The receptor comes from a man aged 30 to 39 with COVID-19, enrolled during active disease. The chain recombines TRBV4-1 with TRBJ1-2; no clear D gene. The chain's CDR3 is CASSQDAGNLGHGYTF. The CDR3 DNA reads as TGCGCCAGCAGCCAAGATGCGGGAAATCTCGGTCATGGCTACACCTTC.